These 10 T cell receptor beta chains were all obtained from the same sample, sequenced in a study of T cell responses to AZD1222 COVID-19 vaccine. The data were produced by immunoSEQ multiplex PCR, yet TCRdb's version contains in-frame clones alone and is incomplete. There are around 70,000 clones in the sample; about four fifths occur only once, and roughly an eighth lies in the top ten. The sample consisted of peripheral blood, taken on day 0 of AZD1222 vaccination. The receptors were gathered from an adult in good health.

The rearrangement joins TRBV3-1 (or the pseudogene TRBV3-2) to TRBJ2-7; 15 positions match TRBD2. CDR1 is LGHDT, CDR2 YNNKEL, per germline (reference sequence). Losses at the gene ends were 5 bases for V and 7 bases for J; bases not matched to a gene: 0. The CDR3 contains 13 residues. DNA for the CDR3: TGTGCCAGCAGCGGGACTAGCGGGGGGGAGCAGTACTTC. Translated, it gives CASSGTSGGEQYF.

The sample holds a few counts of this clone. The chain is built from TRBV11-2 and TRBJ1-1; D possibly corresponds to TRBD1 (6 bases). Trimming cost V 6 bases and J 7 bases, with 12 bases left between them. Germline loops: CDR1 SGHAT, CDR2 FQNNGV. The CDR3 contains 12 residues. The CDR3 region has the DNA TGTGCCAGCAGTCCGGACAGAATTGAAGCTTTCTTT. Its translation is CASSPDRIEAFF.

This chain uses TRBV2 with TRBJ1-1; D gene unclear. The CDR3 is made up of 11 amino acids. Germline-derived CDR1 and CDR2 are SNHLY and FYNNEI. V was cut by 4 bases and J by 1 base, with 1 base left in between. CDR3: CASSANTEAFF. The CDR3 bases are TGTGCCAGCAGTGCGAACACTGAAGCTTTCTTT.

The J gene is TRBJ1-5, the V gene TRBV6-6, with 7 bases that match TRBD1. The J segment lost 4 bases and the V segment lost 0 bases, leaving 0 bases of the junction unmatched. Germline V gene sequence: CDR1 MNHNY, CDR2 SVGAGI (reference sequence). The CDR3 runs 14 residues. The CDR3 reads CASSYSDRNQPQHF. The CDR3 DNA sequence: TGTGCCAGCAGTTACTCGGACAGGAATCAGCCCCAGCATTTT.

This clone was counted a single time. V and J are TRBV3-1 (or the pseudogene TRBV3-2) and TRBJ2-1; D call uncertain. Per germline, CDR1 LGHDT and CDR2 YNNKEL (reference sequence). The CDR3 loop spans 15 amino acids. Deletions cut 0 bases from V and 4 bases from J, with 10 bases between. The CDR3 DNA is TGTGCCAGCAGCCAAGATATAGGGTTGTACAATGAGCAGTTCTTC. Amino acids: CASSQDIGLYNEQFF.

This clone showed up just a few times. CDR3 residues: CASSSWWTGGRYGYTF. CDR3 nucleotide sequence: TGTGCCAGCAGCAGTTGGTGGACAGGGGGACGGTATGGCTACACCTTC. This chain uses TRBV27 with TRBJ1-2; 10 bases fit TRBD1. This CDR3 spans 16 amino acids. The junction had 12 bases not matched to a gene; V was cut back by 6 bases and J by 5 bases. Germline CDR1 and CDR2: MNHEY and SMNVEV (reference sequence).

The rearrangement uses TRBV4-3 and TRBJ2-2; 8 bases align to TRBD2. The CDR3 runs to 17 residues. The V gene's germline CDR1 is LGHNA and CDR2 YSLEER. J lost 7 bases, V lost 2 bases, and 12 bases had no gene match. The CDR3 sequence is CASSQLSGGAFIGELFF. For the CDR3, the DNA is TGCGCCAGCAGCCAATTAAGCGGGGGAGCGTTTATCGGGGAGCTGTTTTTT.

J is TRBJ1-2 and V is TRBV12-3 or TRBV12-4; D gene unclear. Trimming shortened V by 5 bases and J by 4 bases, and 8 bases separated the two germline ends. The CDR3 extends over 12 amino acids. The CDR3 coding sequence is TGTGCCAGCAGTGGGATTCCCTATGGCTACACCTTC. This codes for CASSGIPYGYTF.

V usage is TRBV4-2 and J usage is TRBJ2-5, with D perhaps TRBD2 (5 bases). Trimming left V 1 base short and J 1 base short, with 13 bases between. The CDR3 totals 16 residues. Germline V gene sequence: CDR1 LGHNA, CDR2 YNFKEQ. The CDR3 nucleotides read TGTGCCAGCAGCCAAGGGGTCGCGGGCCTCCAAGAGACCCAGTACTTC. It yields the protein CASSQGVAGLQETQYF.

The gene calls are TRBV18 and TRBJ1-6, with 8 bases matching TRBD1. Germline V gene sequence: CDR1 KGHSH, CDR2 LQKENI. V was clipped by 6 bases and J by 10 bases; unmatched bases: 8. The CDR3 is made up of 14 amino acids. Here the CDR3 DNA reads TGTGCCAGCTCGACAGACAGGGGTGGCTCACCCCTCCACTTT. It codes for CASSTDRGGSPLHF.